A single TCR beta chain is shown here with its context. Its cognate antigen is unknown. Per germline, CDR1 SEHNR and CDR2 FQNEAQ (reference sequence). V was shortened by 5 bases and J by 1 base, with 8 bases between the two germline ends. This CDR3 contains 13 residues. The assay was immunoSEQ multiplex PCR, and TCRdb's table has in-frame clones only and misses some. The data contain roughly 120,000 clones, 88% of them seen just once; the ten biggest clones take up about 3.3%. The record originates from a study of T cell responses to AZD1222 COVID-19 vaccine. Pooled in the analysis were second doses at about 4 or about 12 weeks. Whole-study results and caveats: Mostly white British, mostly female donors; authors suggested clonal diversity may be underestimated. Baseline serostatus was positive in only six AZD1222 recipients. Repertoire sampling happened only post peak T cell response.

This chain connects TRBV7-9 to TRBJ1-1; no clear D. The TCR was taken from an adult who received the AZD1222 COVID-19 vaccine. This specimen was peripheral blood, taken 28 days after the second AZD1222 dose. The CDR3 DNA is TGTGCCAGCAGCCCTGGGTGGAACACTGAAGCTTTCTTT. It yields the protein CASSPGWNTEAFF.